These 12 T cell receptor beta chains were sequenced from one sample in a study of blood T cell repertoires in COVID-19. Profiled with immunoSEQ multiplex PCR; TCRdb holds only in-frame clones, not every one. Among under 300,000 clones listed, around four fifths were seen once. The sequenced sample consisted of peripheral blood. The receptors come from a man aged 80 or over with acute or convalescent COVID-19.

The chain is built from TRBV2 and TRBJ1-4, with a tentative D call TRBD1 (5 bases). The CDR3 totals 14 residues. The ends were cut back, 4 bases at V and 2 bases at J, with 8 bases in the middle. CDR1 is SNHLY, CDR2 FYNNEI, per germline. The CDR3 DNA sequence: TGTGCCAGCAGTGCGTCAGGGACTAATGAAAAACTGTTTTTT. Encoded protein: CASSASGTNEKLFF.

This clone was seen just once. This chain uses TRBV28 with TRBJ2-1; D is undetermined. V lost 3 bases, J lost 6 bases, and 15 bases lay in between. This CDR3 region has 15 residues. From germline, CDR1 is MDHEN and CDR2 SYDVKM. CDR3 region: CASSLSPKSGNEQFF. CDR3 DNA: TGTGCCAGCAGTTTGTCCCCGAAGTCAGGCAATGAGCAGTTCTTC.

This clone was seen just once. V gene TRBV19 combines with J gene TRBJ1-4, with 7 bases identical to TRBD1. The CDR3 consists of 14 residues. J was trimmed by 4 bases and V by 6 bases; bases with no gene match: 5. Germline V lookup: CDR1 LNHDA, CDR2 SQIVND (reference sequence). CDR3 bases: TGTGCCAGTAGGAGGGGGCAGATTAATGAAAAACTGTTTTTT. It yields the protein CASRRGQINEKLFF.

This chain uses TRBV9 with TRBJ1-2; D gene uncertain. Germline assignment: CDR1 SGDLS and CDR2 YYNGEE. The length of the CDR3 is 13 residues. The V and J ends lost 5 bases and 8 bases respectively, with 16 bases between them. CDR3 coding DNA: TGTGCCAGCAGTGGCACAGTATATACGGGCTACACCTTC. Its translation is CASSGTVYTGYTF.

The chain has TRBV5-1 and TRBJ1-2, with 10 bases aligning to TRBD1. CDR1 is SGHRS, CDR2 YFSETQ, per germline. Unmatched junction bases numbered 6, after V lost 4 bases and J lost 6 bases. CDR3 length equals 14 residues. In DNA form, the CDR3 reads TGCGCCAGCAGCCAGACCGGACAGGGGGATGGCTACACCTTC. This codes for CASSQTGQGDGYTF.

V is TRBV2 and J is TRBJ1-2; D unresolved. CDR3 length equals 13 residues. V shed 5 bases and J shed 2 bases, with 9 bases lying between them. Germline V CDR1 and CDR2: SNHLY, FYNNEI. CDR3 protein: CASSSDGNYGYTF. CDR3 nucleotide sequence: TGTGCCAGCAGTTCTGACGGGAACTATGGCTACACCTTC.

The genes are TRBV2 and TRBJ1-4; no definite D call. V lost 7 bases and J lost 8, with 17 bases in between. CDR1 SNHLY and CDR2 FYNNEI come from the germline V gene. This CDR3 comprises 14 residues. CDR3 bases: TGTGCCAGCACCAAACCGGAGCAACTAGAAAAACTGTTTTTT. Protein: CASTKPEQLEKLFF.

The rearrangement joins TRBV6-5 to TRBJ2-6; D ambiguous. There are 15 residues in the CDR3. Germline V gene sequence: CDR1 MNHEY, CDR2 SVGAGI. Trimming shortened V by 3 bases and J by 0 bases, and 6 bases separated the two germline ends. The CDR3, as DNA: TGTGCCAGCAGTTATCGTTCCTCTGGGGCCAACGTCCTGACTTTC. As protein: CASSYRSSGANVLTF.

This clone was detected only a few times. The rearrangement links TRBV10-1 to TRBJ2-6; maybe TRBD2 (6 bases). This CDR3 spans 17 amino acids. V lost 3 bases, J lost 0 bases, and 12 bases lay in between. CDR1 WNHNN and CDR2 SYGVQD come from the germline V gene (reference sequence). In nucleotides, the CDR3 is TGCGCCAGCAGTGATTCCACGGGAGTCTCTGGGGCCAACGTCCTGACTTTC. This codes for CASSDSTGVSGANVLTF.

The CDR3 loop is CASSMVSGSFNEQFF. CDR3 bases: TGTGCCAGCAGCATGGTTAGCGGGAGCTTCAATGAGCAGTTCTTC. The chain carries TRBV7-9 and TRBJ2-1, with 9 positions matching TRBD2. CDR1 SEHNR and CDR2 FQNEAQ come from the germline V gene (reference sequence). The CDR3 runs 15 residues. With V trimmed by 5 bases and J by 6 bases, 8 bases remained unmatched.

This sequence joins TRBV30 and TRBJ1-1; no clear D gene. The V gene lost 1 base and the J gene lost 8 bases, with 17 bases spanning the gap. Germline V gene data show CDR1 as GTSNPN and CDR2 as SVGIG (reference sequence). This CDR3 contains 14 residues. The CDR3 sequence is CAWSGAQEGREAFF. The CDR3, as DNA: TGTGCCTGGAGTGGCGCTCAGGAGGGCCGGGAAGCTTTCTTT.

The DNA for the CDR3 is TGTGCCAGCAGAGCGGACGGAGCCCTTAATCAGCCCCAGCATTTT. Protein sequence: CASRADGALNQPQHF. The chain has TRBV2 and TRBJ1-5, with unresolved D. This CDR3 has 15 amino acids. Germline V CDR1 and CDR2: SNHLY, FYNNEI. The germline V and J ends were trimmed by 6 bases and 4 bases, with 16 bases remaining between them.